Below are 16 T cell receptor beta chains sequenced from a single sample in a study of blood T cell repertoires in COVID-19 (dated by TCRdb to about 2020). Receptors were amplified or captured by the immunoSEQ multiplex PCR assay. TCRdb's version of the immuneACCESS table is confined to in-frame rearrangements and falls short of the full clone set. An unresolved V gene accounts for under half of the shortfall where checked; the remainder is of unknown origin. The sample records about 84,000 clones, 83% of which are singletons. The ten largest clones capture 25% to 35% of the sample. The sequencing sample was made of peripheral blood. These receptors all come from a woman of 80 years or more with acute or convalescent COVID-19.

The chain couples TRBV12-3 or TRBV12-4 to TRBJ1-1, with D perhaps matching TRBD1 (6 bases). This CDR3 region has 13 residues. Trimming took 0 bases from V and 4 from J, leaving 6 bases between them. Here the CDR3 DNA reads TGTGCCAGCAGTTTAGCAGGGGGCACTGAAGCTTTCTTT. Amino acid sequence: CASSLAGGTEAFF.

The count of this clone is one. V usage is TRBV9 and J usage is TRBJ1-2; D perhaps matches TRBD1 (6 bases). V was shortened by 2 bases and J by 1 base, with 15 bases between the two germline ends. Germline lookup yields CDR1 SGDLS and CDR2 YYNGEE. The CDR3 is 16 residues long. Here the CDR3 DNA reads TGTGCCAGCAGCGTGGCGTCGGCAGGGGTTAACTATGGCTACACCTTC. Translating gives CASSVASAGVNYGYTF.

This clone was counted once. The rearrangement uses TRBV6-6 and TRBJ1-2; 10 bases align to TRBD1. J gave up 7 bases and V 4 bases, and 3 bases lay outside the gene matches. Germline-derived CDR1 and CDR2 are MNHNY and SVGAGI (reference sequence). The CDR3 length is 13 residues. CDR3 nucleotides: TGTGCCAGCAGTTCTCGGACAGGGGGTGGCTACACCTTC. Its translation: CASSSRTGGGYTF.

This clone was observed a handful of times. The rearrangement links TRBV5-1 to TRBJ2-7; 8 nucleotides align to TRBD1. Germline CDR1 and CDR2: SGHRS and YFSETQ. CDR3 length: 15 amino acids. V lost 2 bases to trimming and J lost 5 bases; unmatched junction nucleotides: 9. Here the CDR3 reads CASSFAGQGGNEQYF. CDR3 bases: TGCGCCAGCAGCTTCGCTGGACAGGGAGGTAACGAGCAGTACTTC.

The chain joins TRBV11-3 to TRBJ2-7, with TRBD2 matching 10 bases. The J segment lost 2 bases and the V segment lost 5 bases, leaving 9 bases of the junction unmatched. Germline V lookup: CDR1 SGHNT, CDR2 YENEEA. The CDR3 is 16 residues long. Here the CDR3 reads CASSLPGLAQTYEQYF. Written as DNA, the CDR3 is TGTGCCAGCAGCCTGCCGGGACTAGCGCAAACCTACGAGCAGTACTTC.

V is TRBV5-1 and J is TRBJ2-1; no definite D call. Trimming pared 0 bases from V and 7 bases from J, leaving 14 bases between. This CDR3 is 15 amino acids long. CDR1 is SGHRS, CDR2 YFSETQ, per germline. CDR3 nucleotide sequence: TGCGCCAGCAGCTTGGCGGCCGAGGCGGTAAATGAGCAGTTCTTC. Its translation is CASSLAAEAVNEQFF.

The J gene is TRBJ2-3, the V gene TRBV3-1 (or the pseudogene TRBV3-2); possible D gene TRBD1, 5 bases. V was trimmed by 0 bases and J by 4 bases, leaving 14 bases between them. CDR3 length: 16 residues. From germline, CDR1 is LGHDT and CDR2 YNNKEL (reference sequence). The CDR3 DNA follows: TGTGCCAGCAGCCAAGATCCGACCGGCAGGGCAGATACGCAGTATTTT. It translates to CASSQDPTGRADTQYF.

V usage is TRBV2 and J usage is TRBJ2-7; 7 bases line up with TRBD2. This CDR3 has 12 residues. The junction had 1 base not matched to a gene; V was cut back by 8 bases and J by 0 bases. The germline V gene has CDR1 SNHLY and CDR2 FYNNEI. The chain's CDR3 is CASASGSYEQYF. CDR3 bases: TGTGCCAGCGCTAGCGGCTCCTACGAGCAGTACTTC. The variable domain in full, completed from reference TRBV2 and TRBJ2-7, reads EPEVTQTPSHQVTQMGQEVILRCVPISNHLYFYWYRQILGQKVEFLVSFYNNEISEKSEIFDDQFSVERPDGSNFTLKIRSTKLEDSAMYFCASASGSYEQYFGPGTRLTVT.

J is TRBJ2-7 and V is TRBV11-2; 9 nucleotides align to TRBD1. Germline V CDR1 and CDR2: SGHAT, FQNNGV. CDR3 size: 16 residues. J lost 1 base, V lost 5 bases, and 9 bases had no gene match. The CDR3 spells CASSPQPQGASYEQYF. In nucleotides, the CDR3 is TGTGCCAGCAGCCCACAACCACAGGGGGCTTCCTACGAGCAGTACTTC.

V gene TRBV18 combines with J gene TRBJ1-4; weak D call: TRBD1 (5 bases). Germline CDR1 is KGHSH and CDR2 is LQKENI. Trimming pared 2 bases from V and 3 bases from J, leaving 7 bases between. The CDR3 length is 14 residues. CDR3 bases: TGTGCCAGCTCACCAGGGGCAGCTAATGAAAAACTGTTTTTT. Translation: CASSPGAANEKLFF.

V usage is TRBV6-5 and J usage is TRBJ2-1; D possibly corresponds to TRBD2 (6 bases). The CDR3 covers 14 residues. V lost 7 bases and J lost 3, with 13 bases in between. Germline CDR1 is MNHEY and CDR2 is SVGAGI. The chain's CDR3 is CASKVVADYNEQFF. CDR3 nucleotide sequence: TGTGCCAGCAAAGTCGTAGCGGACTACAATGAGCAGTTCTTC.

The rearrangement uses TRBV3-1 (or the pseudogene TRBV3-2) and TRBJ2-5, with D tentatively TRBD1 (6 bases). Germline lookup yields CDR1 LGHDT and CDR2 YNNKEL (reference sequence). Trimming took off 3 bases at V and 4 bases at J, with 12 bases between the two ends. The CDR3 is 14 residues long. In nucleotides, the CDR3 is TGTGCCAGCAGCCAGGGGGCGGGTTTAGAGACCCAGTACTTC. It is translated as CASSQGAGLETQYF.

The chain recombines TRBV7-2 with TRBJ2-2; D possibly corresponds to TRBD1 (5 bases). The ends were cut back, 1 base at V and 4 bases at J, with 10 bases in the middle. Germline CDR1 and CDR2: SGHTA and FQGNSA. The CDR3 contains 15 residues. CDR3 residues: CASSLVQGPTGELFF. CDR3 sequence (DNA): TGTGCCAGCAGCTTAGTTCAGGGTCCCACCGGGGAGCTGTTTTTT.

This clone has a single count. Written as DNA, the CDR3 is TGTGCCAGCAGTTTTGGTGGCCACCACCCCTACGAGCAGTACTTC. This translates into CASSFGGHHPYEQYF. This chain uses TRBV27 with TRBJ2-7; D gene ambiguous. CDR1 and CDR2 (germline): MNHEY, SMNVEV (reference sequence). Trimming took off 3 bases at V and 2 bases at J, with 14 bases between the two ends. The CDR3 has 15 residues.

This chain joins TRBV7-2 and TRBJ2-7, with TRBD2 identical over 7 bases. Germline trimming cut 4 bases from V and 6 bases from J; bases unmatched to any gene: 6. The CDR3 runs to 13 residues. The V gene's germline CDR1 is SGHTA and CDR2 FQGNSA. The CDR3 protein is CASSSQTSFEQYF. The CDR3 DNA reads TGTGCCAGCAGCTCCCAGACTAGCTTCGAGCAGTACTTC.

V and J are TRBV28 and TRBJ2-7, with 7 bases lining up with TRBD1. V was clipped by 4 bases and J by 1 base; unmatched bases: 7. The germline V gene encodes CDR1 MDHEN and CDR2 SYDVKM. This CDR3 has 15 residues. The CDR3 DNA follows: TGTGCCAGCAGTTCGGACAGGTGGGGTTCCTACGAGCAGTACTTC. This translates into CASSSDRWGSYEQYF.